What follows are 11 T cell receptor beta chains derived from one specimen sequenced in a study of T cells of healthy individuals. TCRdb processed the 5' RACE reads anew with MiXCR; each CDR3 protein has one entry. The data hold some 69,000 distinct CDR3 sequences, with under 20% observed a single time. The source is a human donor in good health.

Many counts were recorded for this clonotype. This rearrangement joins TRBV6-5 to TRBJ2-2; D is undetermined. Looked up from germline, CDR1 is MNHEY and CDR2 is SVGAGI. Trimming shortened V by 6 bases and J by 6 bases, and 8 bases separated the two germline ends. This CDR3 contains 12 residues. The CDR3 sequence is CASSTLAGELFF. CDR3 sequence (DNA): TGTGCCAGCAGCACCTTGGCCGGGGAGCTGTTTTTT.

This sequence joins TRBV29-1 and TRBJ2-7, with 9 nucleotides matching TRBD1. Looked up from germline, CDR1 is SQVTM and CDR2 is ANQGSEA. The V and J ends lost 6 bases and 5 bases, in that order; junction bases with no gene match: 5. The CDR3 is 12 residues long. The CDR3 nucleotides are TGCAGCGTGGGGGACAGGGACCACGAGCAGTACTTC. This encodes CSVGDRDHEQYF.

The chain recombines TRBV28 with TRBJ2-5; D remains ambiguous. The germline gives CDR1 MDHEN, CDR2 SYDVKM. V lost 5 bases, J lost 4 bases, and 11 bases lay in between. The CDR3 is 13 amino acids. The DNA of the CDR3 is TGTGCCAGCAGTGCCCCGGCGGTAGAGACCCAGTACTTC. Amino acid sequence: CASSAPAVETQYF.

V gene TRBV15 combines with J gene TRBJ2-2; D unclear. This CDR3 region has 13 residues. V was trimmed by 6 bases and J by 1 base, leaving 6 bases between them. From germline, CDR1 is LNHNV and CDR2 YYDKDF (reference sequence). CDR3 residues: CATRFGNTGELFF. CDR3 nucleotides: TGTGCCACCAGGTTCGGGAACACCGGGGAGCTGTTTTTT. Full variable domain (rest looked up from reference TRBV15 and TRBJ2-2): DAMVIQNPRYQVTQFGKPVTLSCSQTLNHNVMYWYQQKSSQAPKLLFHYYDKDFNNEADTPDNFQSRRPNTSFCFLDIRSPGLGDTAMYLCATRFGNTGELFFGEGSRLTVL.

This clonotype was seen more than once but under ten times. The genes are TRBV6-2 or TRBV6-3 and TRBJ2-2; TRBD2 agrees at 7 bases. This CDR3 contains 17 residues. V lost 8 bases and J lost 4; bases outside the gene matches: 16. Germline CDR1 is MNHEY and CDR2 is SVGEGT. CDR3 protein: CASASKRFPGGTGELFF. The CDR3 nucleotides read TGTGCCAGCGCGTCAAAGCGGTTCCCGGGGGGCACCGGGGAGCTGTTTTTT.

This clonotype was seen more than once but under ten times. This chain connects TRBV5-6 to TRBJ2-4; TRBD1 might be the D (6 bases). The germline V gene encodes CDR1 SGHDT and CDR2 YYEEEE. V lost 2 bases, J lost 8 bases, and 11 bases lay in between. CDR3 length: 13 residues. CDR3 DNA sequence: TGTGCCAGCAGCTTTGAGGGGGTGGACATTCAGTACTTC. It is translated as CASSFEGVDIQYF.

In its sample, this clonotype was seen many times. The CDR3 spells CSARTPGSNQPQHF. As DNA, the CDR3 is TGCAGTGCTAGGACTCCGGGCAGCAATCAGCCCCAGCATTTT. The V gene is TRBV20-1, the J gene TRBJ1-5; D unclear. From germline, CDR1 is DFQATT and CDR2 SNEGSKA (reference sequence). The CDR3 totals 14 residues. With 3 bases removed from V and 1 base from J, the gap between germline ends came to 10 bases.

The chain couples TRBV6-1 to TRBJ2-3; TRBD2 is a possible D gene (7 bases). V was trimmed by 7 bases and J by 4 bases, leaving 18 bases between them. In germline, CDR1 is MNHNS, CDR2 SASEGT. CDR3 length: 15 amino acids. The CDR3 sequence is CASIGGAGEADTQYF. The CDR3 nucleotides read TGTGCCAGCATAGGGGGGGCAGGAGAAGCAGATACGCAGTATTTT.

This clonotype showed up just a few times. V usage is TRBV5-1 and J usage is TRBJ2-5, with 8 bases fitting TRBD1. The CDR3 sequence is 15 residues long. Germline assignment: CDR1 SGHRS and CDR2 YFSETQ. J lost 5 bases, V lost 3 bases, and 9 bases had no gene match. The CDR3 DNA sequence: TGCGCCAGCAGCTCAATTGGACAGGGCGGCGAGACCCAGTACTTC. This codes for CASSSIGQGGETQYF. The whole variable domain, filled in from reference TRBV5-1 and TRBJ2-5, reads KAGVTQTPRYLIKTRGQQVTLSCSPISGHRSVSWYQQTPGQGLQFLFEYFSETQRNKGNFPGRFSGRQFSNSRSEMNVSTLELGDSALYLCASSSIGQGGETQYFGPGTRLLVL.

The chain links TRBV12-3 or TRBV12-4 to TRBJ1-1; 8 bases agree with TRBD1. The CDR3 totals 16 residues. With 0 bases clipped from V and 1 base from J, the junction kept 4 bases outside the gene matches. CDR3 sequence reads: CASSLALTGGNTEAFF. Here the CDR3 DNA reads TGTGCCAGCAGTTTAGCGCTCACAGGGGGGAACACTGAAGCTTTCTTT.

This clonotype was counted between two and nine times. J is TRBJ1-6 and V is TRBV29-1, with D unresolved. This CDR3 has 14 amino acids. Germline CDR1 SQVTM, CDR2 ANQGSEA. Trimming took 5 bases from V and 5 from J, leaving 13 bases between them. The CDR3 region is CSVQEGWDNSPLHF. The CDR3 bases are TGCAGCGTTCAGGAAGGGTGGGATAATTCACCCCTCCACTTT.